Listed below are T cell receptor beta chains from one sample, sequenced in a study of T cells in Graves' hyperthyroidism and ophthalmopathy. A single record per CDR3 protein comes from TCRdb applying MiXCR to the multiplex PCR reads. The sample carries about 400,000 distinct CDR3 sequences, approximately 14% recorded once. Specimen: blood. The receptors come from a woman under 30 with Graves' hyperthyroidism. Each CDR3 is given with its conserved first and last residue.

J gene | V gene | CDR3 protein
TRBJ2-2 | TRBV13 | CASSSTTSTGELFF
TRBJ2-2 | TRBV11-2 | CASSSTGGAGELFF
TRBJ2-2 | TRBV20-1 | CSVGGGRIGGELFF
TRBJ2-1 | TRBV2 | CASRGGTGVGNEQFF
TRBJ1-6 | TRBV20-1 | CSARPLGIYGSPLHF
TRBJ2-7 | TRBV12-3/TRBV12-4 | CASSKTSGGAYEQYF
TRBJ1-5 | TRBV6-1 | CASQEVPNQPQHF
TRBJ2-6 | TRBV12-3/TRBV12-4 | CASTLDSWFSGANVLTF
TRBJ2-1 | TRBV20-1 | CSATAGTNYNEQFF
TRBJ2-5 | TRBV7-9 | CASSSLGTSGAPEETQYF
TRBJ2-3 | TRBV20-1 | CSASPLAGTNTDTQYF
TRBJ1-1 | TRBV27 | CATSDRAGPEAFF
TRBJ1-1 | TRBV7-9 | CASSLARTRDSKNTEAFF
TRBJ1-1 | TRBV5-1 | CASTRKGDTEAFF
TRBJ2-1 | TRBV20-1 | CSASTSGGAQEQFF
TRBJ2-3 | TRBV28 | CASNTGTSGTDTQYF
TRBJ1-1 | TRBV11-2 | CASSLDHNTEAFF
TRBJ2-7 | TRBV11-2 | CASSLGPGISYEQYF
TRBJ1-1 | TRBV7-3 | CASSPSPQGFTEAFF
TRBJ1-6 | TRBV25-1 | CASRDTGTVNSPLHF
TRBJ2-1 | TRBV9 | CVSSPAGTELNEQFF
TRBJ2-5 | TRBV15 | CATSRDRPRKETQYF
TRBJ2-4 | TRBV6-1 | CASSESEKNIQYF
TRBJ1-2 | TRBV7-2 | CASSLIRQPNYGYTF
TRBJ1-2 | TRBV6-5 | CASSYNPHIPFVPGQGFYGYTF
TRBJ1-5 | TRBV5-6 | CASSLAGGLGNQPQHF